The 27 T cell receptor beta chains reported below all come from one sample, sequenced in a study of OX40 agonist ivuxolimab in advanced cancers. Here immunoSEQ multiplex PCR was the method, and the copy in TCRdb shows in-frame clones only, minus some. The sample has about 60,000 clones; nearly 95% are singletons. Specimen: CD4+ or CD8+ T cells sorted from blood, collected in a trial of the OX40 agonist ivuxolimab. The receptors come from an adult with an advanced solid tumor such as melanoma, head and neck, liver or kidney cancer.

The chain combines TRBV28 with TRBJ2-7; tentatively, D is TRBD1 (6 bases). Germline V CDR1 and CDR2: MDHEN, SYDVKM. The V end lost 4 bases, the J end lost 4 bases, and 14 bases lay between the germline ends. The CDR3 sequence is 14 residues long. The CDR3 nucleotides are TGTGCCAGCAGTTCAGAGACAGGTTGGTACGAGCAGTACTTC. Residues: CASSSETGWYEQYF.

V is TRBV7-6 and J is TRBJ1-4, with 8 bases identical to TRBD1. CDR3 length equals 17 residues. The germline V gene encodes CDR1 SGHVS and CDR2 FNYEAQ. With 6 bases clipped from V and 1 base from J, the junction kept 10 bases outside the gene matches. DNA of the CDR3: TGTGCCAGCAGACCTGACAGGGGCGGTAGAACTAATGAAAAACTGTTTTTT. It encodes CASRPDRGGRTNEKLFF. Drawing the rest from reference TRBV7-6 and TRBJ1-4, the complete variable domain is GAGVSQSPRYKVTKRGQDVALRCDPISGHVSLYWYRQALGQGPEFLTYFNYEAQQDKSGLPNDRFSAERPEGSISTLTIQRTEQRDSAMYRCASRPDRGGRTNEKLFFGSGTQLSVL.

This clone was seen a single time. The chain carries TRBV19 and TRBJ2-2, with D possibly matching TRBD1 (5 bases). This CDR3 comprises 12 residues. The germline CDR1 and CDR2 sequences are LNHDA and SQIVND (reference sequence). V lost 7 bases and J 5 bases, leaving 8 bases between the germline ends. The CDR3 is CASIGVTGELFF. For the CDR3, the DNA is TGTGCCAGTATAGGGGTAACCGGGGAGCTGTTTTTT.

The chain joins TRBV27 to TRBJ2-7; tentatively, D is TRBD2 (6 bases). Deletions cut 8 bases from V and 1 base from J, with 12 bases between. The CDR3 totals 13 residues. Germline V CDR1 and CDR2: MNHEY, SMNVEV (reference sequence). The CDR3 DNA reads as TGTGCCAGCGTAGCGGACACGTCCTACGAGCAGTACTTC. Translated: CASVADTSYEQYF.

The chain employs TRBV27 and TRBJ2-7; no clear D. The CDR3 runs 13 residues. CDR1 is MNHEY and CDR2 is SMNVEV in the germline V gene (reference sequence). V lost 3 bases and J lost 3, with 9 bases in between. For the CDR3, the DNA is TGTGCCAGCAGTTTCGGCACCGGCTACGAGCAGTACTTC. It yields the protein CASSFGTGYEQYF.

This clone has just one count. This chain uses TRBV29-1 with TRBJ2-7, with a weak D call TRBD2 (6 bases). CDR3 length: 13 residues. V was pared by 6 bases and J by 0 bases, with 12 bases between. The V gene's germline CDR1 is SQVTM and CDR2 ANQGSEA. CDR3 bases: TGCAGCGTCTCCGTTAGCGGCTCCTACGAGCAGTACTTC. Its translation is CSVSVSGSYEQYF.

CDR3 in DNA: TGTGCCAGTGGTTTTGTAAGCAATCAGCCCCAGCATTTT. Translation: CASGFVSNQPQHF. V is TRBV28 and J is TRBJ1-5; D is unclear. This CDR3 region has 13 residues. V dropped 9 bases and J dropped 1 base, with 10 bases sitting between them. CDR1 is MDHEN and CDR2 is SYDVKM in the germline V gene.

This chain connects TRBV27 to TRBJ2-7, with a weak D call TRBD1 (6 bases). Germline V gives CDR1 MNHEY, CDR2 SMNVEV (reference sequence). Between the trimmed V and J ends, which lost 11 bases and 6 bases, there was a span of 17 bases. The CDR3 totals 12 residues. For the CDR3, the DNA is TGTGCCTCGAGGGGGTATAGCTCCGAGCAGTACTTC. This sequence encodes CASRGYSSEQYF.

The chain is built from TRBV2 and TRBJ1-4; a weak D match, TRBD1 (5 bases). The CDR3 sequence is 19 residues long. The germline V gene has CDR1 SNHLY and CDR2 FYNNEI. V was trimmed by 2 bases and J by 0 bases, leaving 19 bases between them. In DNA, the CDR3 is TGTGCCAGCAGTGAATGGACGGGGCCCCTTCTTGCAACTAATGAAAAACTGTTTTTT. As protein: CASSEWTGPLLATNEKLFF.

This sequence joins TRBV19 and TRBJ2-3; D possibly corresponds to TRBD1 (6 bases). CDR3 length: 15 amino acids. V gave up 3 bases and J gave up 3 bases, with 13 bases separating them. The germline V gene has CDR1 LNHDA and CDR2 SQIVND (reference sequence). The CDR3 region is CASSMGASDTDTQYF. In DNA, the CDR3 is TGTGCCAGTAGTATGGGGGCCTCAGATACAGATACGCAGTATTTT.

For the CDR3, the DNA is TGTGCCAGCAAAGAAGGAGTAGGATTGGGGGATACGCAGTATTTT. As protein: CASKEGVGLGDTQYF. The chain joins TRBV6-5 to TRBJ2-3; D gene uncertain. This CDR3 comprises 15 residues. CDR1 MNHEY and CDR2 SVGAGI come from the germline V gene. V lost 7 bases to trimming and J lost 6 bases, with 20 bases between them.

The CDR3 bases are TGTGCCAGCAGCTTAGAACTCCGGGGTATAGAGACCCAGTACTTC. This encodes CASSLELRGIETQYF. The chain couples TRBV11-3 to TRBJ2-5, with D perhaps TRBD2 (5 bases). CDR3 length: 15 residues. CDR1 and CDR2 from the germline V gene are SGHNT and YENEEA. V shed 0 bases and J shed 4 bases, with 12 bases lying between them.

The chain employs TRBV21-1 and TRBJ1-5; the table calls TRBD1, which could not be checked here. TRBV21-1 constitutes a pseudogene. CDR3 length: 16 amino acids. The CDR3 loop reads CASSQQTGNSNQPQHF. Written as DNA, the CDR3 is TGTGCCAGCAGTCAGCAGACAGGTAATAGCAATCAGCCCCAGCATTTT.

The table lists this clone with a count of one. V is TRBV19 and J is TRBJ2-3; the D is unclear. The germline V gene encodes CDR1 LNHDA and CDR2 SQIVND (reference sequence). The V and J ends lost 3 bases and 6 bases respectively, with 16 bases between them. This CDR3 has 15 residues. The CDR3: CASSILGPSVDTQYF. CDR3 coding DNA: TGTGCCAGTAGTATTTTAGGACCGTCCGTGGATACGCAGTATTTT.

This rearrangement joins TRBV7-3 to TRBJ2-1, with TRBD1 as a possible D gene (5 bases). CDR1 and CDR2 (germline): SGHTA, FQGTGA. The V gene lost 4 bases and the J gene lost 6 bases, with 16 bases spanning the gap. The length of the CDR3 is 15 residues. The CDR3 here is CASSSGHGHGNEQFF. The CDR3 DNA reads TGTGCCAGCAGCTCTGGACATGGCCACGGCAATGAGCAGTTCTTC. Combining the CDR3 with reference TRBV7-3 and TRBJ2-1 gives the whole variable domain GAGVSQTPSNKVTEKGKYVELRCDPISGHTALYWYRQSLGQGPEFLIYFQGTGAADDSGLPNDRFFAVRPEGSVSTLKIQRTERGDSAVYLCASSSGHGHGNEQFFGPGTRLTVL.

The V and J genes are TRBV7-2 and TRBJ2-3; 10 bases agree with TRBD2. Trimming at V came to 5 bases and at J to 0 bases, leaving 8 bases not matched to a gene. The CDR3 consists of 17 residues. Germline V CDR1 and CDR2: SGHTA, FQGNSA. CDR3 protein: CASSPRLAGLSTDTQYF. The DNA of the CDR3 is TGTGCCAGCAGCCCAAGACTAGCGGGCCTAAGCACAGATACGCAGTATTTT.

The chain has TRBV27 and TRBJ1-5; 9 bases are a match to TRBD1. Trimming at V came to 6 bases and at J to 3 bases, leaving 3 bases not matched to a gene. The CDR3 spans 14 residues. Germline CDR1 and CDR2: MNHEY and SMNVEV (reference sequence). The CDR3 reads CASSGTGYNQPQHF. The CDR3 coding sequence is TGTGCCAGCAGCGGGACAGGGTACAATCAGCCCCAGCATTTT.

This chain joins TRBV29-1 and TRBJ1-2; no clear D gene. CDR3 length: 11 amino acids. CDR1 is SQVTM and CDR2 is ANQGSEA in the germline V gene. The germline V and J ends were trimmed by 6 bases and 6 bases, with 11 bases remaining between them. The CDR3 nucleotides read TGCAGCGTCGCTCTCGAGGATGGCTACACCTTC. Residues: CSVALEDGYTF.

In this sample, this clone turned up once. The chain joins TRBV4-2 to TRBJ2-1; D is undetermined. The CDR3 is 14 amino acids. The V end was cut by 0 bases, the J end by 8 bases, with 11 bases between. Germline values: CDR1 LGHNA, CDR2 YNFKEQ. CDR3 nucleotides: TGTGCCAGCAGCCAAGATCACTTGGTTGATGAGCAGTTCTTC. Its protein product is CASSQDHLVDEQFF.

The CDR3 reads CASSLGSGTYEQYF. The CDR3 DNA follows: TGTGCCAGCAGCTTAGGAAGCGGGACCTACGAGCAGTACTTC. The V and J genes are TRBV7-3 and TRBJ2-7; 7 bases fit TRBD2. The CDR3 runs to 14 residues. Germline-derived CDR1 and CDR2 are SGHTA and FQGTGA. J lost 2 bases, V lost 2 bases, and 3 bases had no gene match.

The chain uses TRBV28 and TRBJ1-1; no clear D. Looked up from germline, CDR1 is MDHEN and CDR2 is SYDVKM. V lost 3 bases to trimming and J lost 2 bases, with 10 bases between them. The CDR3 has 14 residues. CDR3 coding DNA: TGTGCCAGCAGTTTTTTCGGTCTTAACACTGAAGCTTTCTTT. Encoded protein: CASSFFGLNTEAFF.

V usage is TRBV4-1 and J usage is TRBJ1-5; possible D gene TRBD1, 6 bases. Germline V gene data show CDR1 as MGHRA and CDR2 as YSYEKL. This CDR3 is 18 amino acids long. V was shortened by 0 bases and J by 0 bases, with 15 bases between the two germline ends. For the CDR3, the DNA is TGCGCCAGCAGCCAAGAGAGGGCAGGGGATTATAGCAATCAGCCCCAGCATTTT. Translating it yields CASSQERAGDYSNQPQHF.

The sample holds one count of this clone. The chain's CDR3 is CASSREGIVPPGANVLTF. DNA for the CDR3: TGTGCCAGCAGCCGGGAGGGAATCGTACCCCCTGGGGCCAACGTCCTGACTTTC. The V call is TRBV7-9, the J call TRBJ2-6; 8 bases fit TRBD2. The CDR3 has 18 amino acids. Losses at the gene ends were 5 bases for V and 2 bases for J; bases not matched to a gene: 11. CDR1 and CDR2 (germline): SEHNR, FQNEAQ (reference sequence).

The chain combines TRBV7-9 with TRBJ2-7, with 14 bases lining up with TRBD2. The germline V gene has CDR1 SEHNR and CDR2 FQNEAQ (reference sequence). With V trimmed by 5 bases and J by 6 bases, 6 bases remained unmatched. The CDR3 extends over 15 amino acids. CDR3 region: CASSQETSGRVEQYF. DNA for the CDR3: TGTGCCAGCAGCCAGGAGACTAGCGGGAGGGTCGAGCAGTACTTC.

This clone was found a few times. This chain uses TRBV19 with TRBJ1-1; no clear D. Trimming stripped 4 bases from V and 0 bases from J, with 6 bases between. The germline gives CDR1 LNHDA, CDR2 SQIVND (reference sequence). This CDR3 has 13 amino acids. The CDR3 loop reads CASSTGVNTEAFF. The CDR3 nucleotides read TGTGCCAGTAGTACAGGTGTGAACACTGAAGCTTTCTTT. Using reference TRBV19 and TRBJ1-1 for the parts outside the CDR3, the full variable domain is DGGITQSPKYLFRKEGQNVTLSCEQNLNHDAMYWYRQDPGQGLRLIYYSQIVNDFQKGDIAEGYSVSREKKESFPLTVTSAQKNPTAFYLCASSTGVNTEAFFGQGTRLTVV.

The gene calls are TRBV30 and TRBJ2-5; D unclear. V lost 7 bases and J 2 bases, leaving 17 bases between the germline ends. Germline V gives CDR1 GTSNPN, CDR2 SVGIG (reference sequence). The CDR3 is 14 residues long. The CDR3 DNA reads as TGTGCCTCCCGCTCTCCAGCGCCTCAAGAGACCCAGTACTTC. Its protein product is CASRSPAPQETQYF. Filled out from reference TRBV30 and TRBJ2-5, the complete variable domain reads SQTIHQWPATLVQPVGSPLSLECTVEGTSNPNLYWYRQAAGRGLQLLFYSVGIGQISSEVPQNLSASRPQDRQFILSSKKLLLSDSGFYLCASRSPAPQETQYFGPGTRLLVL.

The V and J genes are TRBV10-3 and TRBJ2-5; TRBD2 agrees at 12 bases. Germline CDR1 and CDR2: ENHRY and SYGVKD. J was trimmed by 3 bases and V by 6 bases; bases with no gene match: 2. This CDR3 comprises 14 residues. The CDR3 nucleotides are TGTGCCATCAGCAGACTAGCGGGAGAAGAGACCCAGTACTTC. It translates to CAISRLAGEETQYF.